A selection of T cell receptor beta chains follows, all from one sample in a study of blood T cells in healthy people across ages. One entry per CDR3 protein, called by TCRdb with MiXCR from the 5' RACE reads. This sample has approximately 790,000 distinct CDR3 sequences, with roughly 60% found just once. Sample: blood. These receptors came from a man aged 25-45 years in good health. The CDR3 runs from the conserved cysteine through the conserved F or W. The D gene is left open where the match is weak. A clone size is listed for some rows: how often the clone was seen (once, few, many), or a class if it is expanded.

D: .
V: TRBV15
size: once
J: TRBJ2-2
CDR3: CATSRDRSTGELFF
DNA: TGTGCCACCAGCAGAGATCGGAGCACCGGGGAGCTGTTTTTT

D: TRBD2
V: TRBV11-1
size: .
J: TRBJ2-1
CDR3: CASSPTSGGWNEQFF
DNA: TGTGCCAGCAGCCCTACTAGCGGGGGTTGGAATGAGCAGTTCTTC

D: TRBD1
V: TRBV19
size: .
J: TRBJ2-3
CDR3: CASSRPGTGLPDTQYF
DNA: TGTGCCAGTAGTAGGCCAGGGACAGGGCTTCCAGATACGCAGTATTTT

D: .
V: TRBV7-6
size: few
J: TRBJ1-4
CDR3: CASSLSTGNEKLFF
DNA: TGTGCCAGCAGCTTAAGTACGGGGAATGAAAAACTGTTTTTT

D: TRBD2
V: TRBV20-1
size: few
J: TRBJ2-1
CDR3: CSARQTSGHNEQFF
DNA: TGCAGTGCTAGGCAGACTAGCGGACACAATGAGCAGTTCTTC

D: .
V: TRBV30
size: .
J: TRBJ2-7
CDR3: CAWRGGLTYEQYF
DNA: TGTGCCTGGAGGGGGGGGCTTACCTACGAGCAGTACTTC

D: .
V: TRBV12-5
size: .
J: TRBJ1-1
CDR3: CASGLENTEAFF
DNA: TGTGCTAGTGGTTTGGAGAACACTGAAGCTTTCTTT

D: .
V: TRBV20-1
size: .
J: TRBJ2-7
CDR3: CSAPLHEQYF
DNA: TGCAGTGCTCCTCTCCACGAGCAGTACTTC

D: .
V: TRBV12-3/TRBV12-4
size: .
J: TRBJ2-1
CDR3: CASSGVGGRGQFF
DNA: TGTGCCAGCAGTGGGGTGGGGGGGCGTGGGCAGTTCTTC

D: .
V: TRBV20-1
size: .
J: TRBJ2-1
CDR3: CSAPDMTYNEQFF
DNA: TGCAGTGCACCGGACATGACATACAATGAGCAGTTCTTC

D: .
V: TRBV20-1
size: few
J: TRBJ2-4
CDR3: CSARWAGLVAKNIQYF
DNA: TGCAGTGCTAGATGGGCGGGGCTCGTAGCCAAAAACATTCAGTACTTC

D: TRBD2
V: TRBV9
size: .
J: TRBJ2-3
CDR3: CASSVSGEGTDTQYF
DNA: TGTGCCAGCAGCGTGAGCGGGGAGGGCACAGATACGCAGTATTTT

D: .
V: TRBV27
size: few
J: TRBJ2-5
CDR3: CASSPHLAHQETQYF
DNA: TGTGCCAGCAGTCCCCATCTAGCGCACCAAGAGACCCAGTACTTC

D: .
V: TRBV12-3/TRBV12-4
size: few
J: TRBJ1-2
CDR3: CASSLARAGDRYGYTF
DNA: TGTGCCAGCAGTTTAGCGCGGGCAGGGGATAGGTATGGCTACACCTTC

D: .
V: TRBV3-1
size: .
J: TRBJ2-5
CDR3: CASSQEYTKSTQYF
DNA: TGTGCCAGCAGCCAAGAATACACAAAGAGTACCCAGTACTTC

D: .
V: TRBV5-6
size: many
J: TRBJ2-5
CDR3: CASSLWQSETQYF
DNA: TGTGCCAGCAGCTTGTGGCAATCGGAGACCCAGTACTTC

D: .
V: TRBV20-1
size: .
J: TRBJ1-2
CDR3: CSARAPTGITNYGYTF
DNA: TGCAGTGCTAGAGCCCCGACAGGTATTACAAACTATGGCTACACCTTC

D: .
V: TRBV20-1
size: .
J: TRBJ2-3
CDR3: CSGRGAPRDTQYF
DNA: TGCAGTGGCCGCGGGGCACCTCGGGATACGCAGTATTTT

D: .
V: TRBV20-1
size: .
J: TRBJ2-7
CDR3: CSAAGPASEQYF
DNA: TGCAGTGCTGCCGGGCCAGCCTCCGAGCAGTACTTC

D: .
V: TRBV20-1
size: .
J: TRBJ2-7
CDR3: CSVGNYEQYF
DNA: TGCAGTGTAGGAAACTACGAGCAGTACTTC

D: TRBD2
V: TRBV27
size: .
J: TRBJ2-2
CDR3: CASSLGLAANTGELFF
DNA: TGTGCCAGCAGTTTAGGGCTAGCGGCGAACACCGGGGAGCTGTTTTTT

D: TRBD2
V: TRBV4-2
size: .
J: TRBJ2-1
CDR3: CASSQVGIQASGGDEQFF
DNA: TGTGCCAGCAGCCAAGTCGGGATCCAAGCTAGCGGGGGCGATGAGCAGTTCTTC

D: .
V: TRBV4-3
size: .
J: TRBJ1-6
CDR3: CASSQDPPYSYDNSPLHF
DNA: TGCGCCAGCAGCCAAGATCCCCCCTACTCCTACGACAATTCACCCCTCCACTTT

D: .
V: TRBV11-2
size: .
J: TRBJ2-5
CDR3: CASSPRSGTPQETQYF
DNA: TGTGCCAGCAGCCCACGCTCCGGGACACCCCAAGAGACCCAGTACTTC

D: .
V: TRBV3-1
size: many
J: TRBJ1-1
CDR3: CASSHRRGDTEAFF
DNA: TGTGCCAGCAGCCATAGACGCGGGGACACTGAAGCTTTCTTT

D: TRBD1
V: TRBV5-1
size: few
J: TRBJ2-1
CDR3: CASSLPTGGGGNEQFF
DNA: TGCGCCAGCAGCTTGCCAACAGGGGGCGGTGGCAATGAGCAGTTCTTC

D: .
V: TRBV9
size: .
J: TRBJ2-1
CDR3: CASSVTGTAPNEQFF
DNA: TGTGCCAGCAGCGTTACCGGGACTGCGCCCAATGAGCAGTTCTTC

D: .
V: TRBV5-1
size: .
J: TRBJ2-5
CDR3: CASSSEGFRTFEETQYF
DNA: TGCGCCAGCAGCTCCGAGGGGTTCAGGACCTTTGAAGAGACCCAGTACTTC

D: TRBD1
V: TRBV10-3
size: .
J: TRBJ1-2
CDR3: CAISSGQGGYGYTF
DNA: TGTGCCATCAGTTCGGGACAGGGGGGCTATGGCTACACCTTC

D: .
V: TRBV12-3/TRBV12-4
size: few
J: TRBJ2-2
CDR3: CASSFLGPGNTGELFF
DNA: TGTGCCAGCAGTTTTCTGGGCCCCGGGAACACCGGGGAGCTGTTTTTT

D: TRBD1
V: TRBV29-1
size: few
J: TRBJ1-5
CDR3: CSVDTGVGNQPQHF
DNA: TGCAGCGTGGACACAGGGGTGGGCAATCAGCCCCAGCATTTT

D: TRBD2
V: TRBV6-6
size: .
J: TRBJ2-3
CDR3: CASTQRTGGSTDTQYF
DNA: TGTGCCAGCACCCAAAGAACGGGGGGGTCCACAGATACGCAGTATTTT

D: .
V: TRBV27
size: few
J: TRBJ2-4
CDR3: CASSFSAKNIQYF
DNA: TGTGCCAGCAGTTTTTCAGCCAAAAACATTCAGTACTTC

D: TRBD2
V: TRBV29-1
size: few
J: TRBJ2-3
CDR3: CSVRTSANTDTQYF
DNA: TGCAGCGTGAGGACTAGCGCGAACACAGATACGCAGTATTTT

D: TRBD1
V: TRBV4-3
size: .
J: TRBJ2-1
CDR3: CASSQDVGQNYNEQFF
DNA: TGCGCCAGCAGCCAAGATGTGGGACAGAACTACAATGAGCAGTTCTTC

D: .
V: TRBV11-2
size: few
J: TRBJ2-7
CDR3: CASSLDYGYEQYF
DNA: TGTGCCAGCAGCTTAGATTATGGTTACGAGCAGTACTTC

D: .
V: TRBV5-4
size: once
J: TRBJ1-6
CDR3: CASTWGGVGNSPLHF
DNA: TGTGCCAGCACCTGGGGGGGGGTTGGCAATTCACCCCTCCACTTT

D: TRBD1
V: TRBV4-3
size: .
J: TRBJ1-2
CDR3: CASSQEAQGAVENYGYTF
DNA: TGCGCCAGCAGCCAAGAAGCCCAGGGGGCTGTGGAGAACTATGGCTACACCTTC

D: .
V: TRBV28
size: few
J: TRBJ2-7
CDR3: CASSLSAGISYEQYF
DNA: TGTGCCAGCAGTTTATCGGCAGGGATCTCCTACGAGCAGTACTTC

D: .
V: TRBV2
size: few
J: TRBJ2-7
CDR3: CASTGPPVGDEQYF
DNA: TGTGCCAGCACCGGGCCTCCCGTGGGGGACGAGCAGTACTTC

D: .
V: TRBV28
size: .
J: TRBJ2-3
CDR3: CASSLSGGSGGPDTQYF
DNA: TGTGCCAGCAGTTTATCAGGGGGTAGTGGGGGGCCGGATACGCAGTATTTT

D: .
V: TRBV7-8
size: .
J: TRBJ1-4
CDR3: CASSSPAFNEKLFF
DNA: TGTGCCAGCAGCTCTCCGGCATTCAATGAAAAACTGTTTTTT

D: .
V: TRBV6-2/TRBV6-3
size: .
J: TRBJ2-7
CDR3: CASSYRDWESYKQYF
DNA: TGTGCCAGCAGTTACCGGGACTGGGAATCCTACAAGCAGTACTTC

D: .
V: TRBV20-1
size: .
J: TRBJ1-2
CDR3: CSARDPGYTGYTF
DNA: TGCAGTGCTAGAGATCCGGGGTATACGGGCTACACCTTC

D: .
V: TRBV27
size: .
J: TRBJ2-1
CDR3: CASSYLPGGPNEQFF
DNA: TGTGCCAGCAGTTATCTGCCGGGGGGCCCCAATGAGCAGTTCTTC

D: TRBD1
V: TRBV15
size: .
J: TRBJ2-5
CDR3: CATSRDRGPVETQYF
DNA: TGTGCCACCAGCAGAGACAGGGGGCCGGTGGAGACCCAGTACTTC

D: .
V: TRBV6-2/TRBV6-3
size: .
J: TRBJ2-1
CDR3: CASSWPSMGGNEETQFF
DNA: TGTGCCAGCAGTTGGCCCTCCATGGGGGGTAACGAGGAGACCCAGTTCTTC

D: .
V: TRBV20-1
size: once
J: TRBJ2-7
CDR3: CSARATGEGEQYF
DNA: TGCAGTGCTAGAGCGACAGGGGAGGGCGAGCAGTACTTC